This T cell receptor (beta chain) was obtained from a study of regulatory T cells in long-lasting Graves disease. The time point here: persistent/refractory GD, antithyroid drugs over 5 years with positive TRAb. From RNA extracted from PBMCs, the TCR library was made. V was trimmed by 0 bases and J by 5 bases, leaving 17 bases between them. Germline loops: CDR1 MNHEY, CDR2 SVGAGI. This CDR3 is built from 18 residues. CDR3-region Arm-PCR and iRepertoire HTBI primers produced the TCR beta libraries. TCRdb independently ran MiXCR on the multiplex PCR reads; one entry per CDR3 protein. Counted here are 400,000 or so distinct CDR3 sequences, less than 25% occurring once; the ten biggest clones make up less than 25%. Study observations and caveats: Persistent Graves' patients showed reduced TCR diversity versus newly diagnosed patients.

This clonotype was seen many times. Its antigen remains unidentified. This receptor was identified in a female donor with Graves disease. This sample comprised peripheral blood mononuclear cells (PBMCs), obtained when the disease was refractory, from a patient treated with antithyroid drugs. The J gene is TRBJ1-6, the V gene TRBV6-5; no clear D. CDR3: CASSYSIGRPKDNSPLHF. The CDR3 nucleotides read TGTGCCAGCAGTTACTCGATTGGACGGCCTAAGGATAATTCACCCCTCCACTTT.